This T cell receptor beta chain came from a study of shared clonotypes between healthy human individuals. The CDR3 is made up of 15 amino acids. Trimming cost V 5 bases and J 8 bases; bases outside gene matches: 12. The germline V gene encodes CDR1 SNHLY and CDR2 FYNNEI. As to this clone: Antigen: not known.

Study conclusions and caveats: Investigators collected only blood, and repertoires in tissues likely differ. Clonotype sharing among donors was thought likely to change with sequencing depth. Genetic and exposure-history diversity was limited by the small donor number.

Repertoires were generated with immunoSEQ multiplex PCR, while TCRdb's copy carries only in-frame clones and drops some. The sample carries around 530,000 clones, around 77% recorded once. J is TRBJ1-2 and V is TRBV2; 9 positions agree with TRBD1. This TCR was recovered from a woman aged 40 to 50 in good health. Some clones in this sample may be carry-over from other donors' samples. Sequenced input: PBMCs. CDR3 sequence reads: CASSPGTGTWGGYTF. The CDR3 nucleotides are TGTGCCAGCAGTCCCGGGACAGGGACCTGGGGCGGCTACACCTTC.